This TCR beta chain was sequenced for a study of human T cells and chemical hapten exposure (dated by TCRdb to the early 2020s). Concerning the study at large: For sensitization, 2% DPC in acetone was applied to an approximately 2 cm by approximately 2 cm area of upper inner arm skin. Patients additionally received weekly therapeutic DPC doses to the scalp throughout the roughly 25-week study period. Patch testing on the upper back used Finn chambers containing 0.01% DPC, with scoring done after 6 days according to International Contact Dermatitis Research Group standards. The mostly female patient cohort included alopecia areata with under or over 50% scalp involvement, alopecia totalis and alopecia universalis. Libraries were pooled for sequencing, and variation in per-sample TCR yields was attributed mainly to small differences in library volumes within the pool. This study followed changes in the peripheral blood TCR repertoire in vivo during primary and secondary sensitization of alopecia patients to the hapten diphenylcyclopropenone (DPC). Blood samples were taken from patients before sensitization (week 0) and then at 2, 6 and about 24 weeks after DPC sensitization. For TCR sequencing, blood came from twenty-nine alopecia patients at anywhere from one to four time points (pre-sensitization, 2, 6 and 24 weeks). Beyond this particular receptor, the publication reports: After repeated subsampling, the strength of the expansion versus patch-test correlation and the threshold at which it became significant changed. Because every patient had alopecia, a presumed autoimmune disease, the patients' immune response might differ from that of healthy individuals. The number of PT1 expanded TCRs positively correlated with patch test score, significant at thresholds 8, 16 and 32 but not 4. No change with DPC sensitization was found in the number of TCRs above 1 in 1000 frequency, and no evidence of global repertoire structure alterations was found. Expanded TCRs formed significantly more large CDR3 similarity clusters than pre-sensitization or healthy control sets, consistent with antigen-driven responses.

This clonotype was found a few times. Its antigen has not been determined. It has no much larger one-base neighbor in the sample; base qualities were not kept. To prepare the library, RACE was applied. Instrument on record: NextSeq 500. During library preparation, unique molecular identifiers were attached to individual cDNA molecules so that TCRs could be counted quantitatively and reproducibly. From each blood RNA sample, both TCR alpha and TCR beta chains were sequenced. The source study handled its data this way. A median of approximately 96,000 TCRs per sample was observed, with a range of about 20,000 to 700,000. V, J and CDR3 annotation of the TCR reads was carried out using the Decombinator software suite. Every sample was subsampled to the same number of TCRs (28,000) for the PS versus PT1 abundance plots. TCRs were defined as expanded if absent before sensitization and observed at least eight times at the 2-week time point. TCRdb took the public reads, trimmed them with fastp at Q25, ran MiXCR for clone calling and kept in-frame beta chains. Rows are combined by CDR3 protein, so each entry shows the most common genes and DNA. The V and J calls were not made by the authors but by TCRdb's processing. Within this sample are 180,000 or so distinct CDR3 sequences, with under 35% of them counted one time only. Of the sample, just under 3% falls within the top ten clones.

The label giving this sample's time point can be read as: pre-sensitization, week 0. Taken with the paper, the label for treatment or condition translates to: therapeutic diphenylcyclopropenone sensitization with weekly scalp DPC. Blood at each patch-test visit was drawn before the patch test was applied. Patients were eligible if aged 18 to 70, diagnosed with alopecia and judged suitable for DPC therapy, and pregnant patients were excluded. Total RNA was isolated from unfractionated whole blood collected in Tempus Blood RNA tubes. The material was whole blood, obtained in connection with sensitization to the hapten diphenylcyclopropenone (DPC). The origin of this receptor is a woman in her thirties with alopecia areata. Some clones in this sample may be carry-over from other donors' samples.

In nucleotides, the sequence is TGTGCCAGCAGTTTCTCCTCGGGACTCCCATCTGACAATGAGCAGTTCTTC. This sequence encodes CASSFSSGLPSDNEQFF. The chain links TRBV12-3 or TRBV12-4 with TRBJ2-1; the D region possibly corresponds to TRBD2 (6 bases align). V loses 3 bases of germline sequence and J loses 5 bases, and the interval between the two ends is 20 bases. The CDR3 sequence holds 17 residues, the cysteine and phenylalanine included. Solely the CDR3 DNA is kept, with 51 bases framed from the first base.